The following is a TCR beta chain sequence with its context. As yet, its antigen is unknown. This sample is drawn from a study of vaccination and CD4 T cells after COVID-19. For the study at large: Each enrolled participant received a two-dose regimen of either BNT162b2 or mRNA-1273 vaccine. General study points: Median counts of SARS-CoV-2-reactive clonotypes increased from about 20 to 38; this difference was not significant. Nearly all convalescent vaccine-specific clones, 304 of 307, recognized only SARS-CoV-2 spike. Convalescent patients showed a median roughly 90% of reactive clones that were seen only post-vaccination.

The V gene end was trimmed by 1 base and the J gene end by 5 bases; junction bases not matched to a gene: 8. This CDR3 spans 15 amino acids. The germline V gene encodes CDR1 DFQATT and CDR2 SNEGSKA (reference sequence). Each CDR3 protein is one row after TCRdb ran MiXCR on the PCR reads. The table records 20,000 to 30,000 distinct CDR3 sequences, 50% to 65% of them present only once. This specimen consisted of CD4+ T cells from blood, obtained before SARS-CoV-2 vaccination. V usage is TRBV20-1 and J usage is TRBJ2-1; 7 bases agree with TRBD2. This receptor was taken from a human donor who had recovered from COVID-19. The CDR3 loop reads CSARARLAVDNEQFF. The DNA for the CDR3 is TGCAGTGCTAGAGCCCGGCTAGCGGTTGACAATGAGCAGTTCTTC.